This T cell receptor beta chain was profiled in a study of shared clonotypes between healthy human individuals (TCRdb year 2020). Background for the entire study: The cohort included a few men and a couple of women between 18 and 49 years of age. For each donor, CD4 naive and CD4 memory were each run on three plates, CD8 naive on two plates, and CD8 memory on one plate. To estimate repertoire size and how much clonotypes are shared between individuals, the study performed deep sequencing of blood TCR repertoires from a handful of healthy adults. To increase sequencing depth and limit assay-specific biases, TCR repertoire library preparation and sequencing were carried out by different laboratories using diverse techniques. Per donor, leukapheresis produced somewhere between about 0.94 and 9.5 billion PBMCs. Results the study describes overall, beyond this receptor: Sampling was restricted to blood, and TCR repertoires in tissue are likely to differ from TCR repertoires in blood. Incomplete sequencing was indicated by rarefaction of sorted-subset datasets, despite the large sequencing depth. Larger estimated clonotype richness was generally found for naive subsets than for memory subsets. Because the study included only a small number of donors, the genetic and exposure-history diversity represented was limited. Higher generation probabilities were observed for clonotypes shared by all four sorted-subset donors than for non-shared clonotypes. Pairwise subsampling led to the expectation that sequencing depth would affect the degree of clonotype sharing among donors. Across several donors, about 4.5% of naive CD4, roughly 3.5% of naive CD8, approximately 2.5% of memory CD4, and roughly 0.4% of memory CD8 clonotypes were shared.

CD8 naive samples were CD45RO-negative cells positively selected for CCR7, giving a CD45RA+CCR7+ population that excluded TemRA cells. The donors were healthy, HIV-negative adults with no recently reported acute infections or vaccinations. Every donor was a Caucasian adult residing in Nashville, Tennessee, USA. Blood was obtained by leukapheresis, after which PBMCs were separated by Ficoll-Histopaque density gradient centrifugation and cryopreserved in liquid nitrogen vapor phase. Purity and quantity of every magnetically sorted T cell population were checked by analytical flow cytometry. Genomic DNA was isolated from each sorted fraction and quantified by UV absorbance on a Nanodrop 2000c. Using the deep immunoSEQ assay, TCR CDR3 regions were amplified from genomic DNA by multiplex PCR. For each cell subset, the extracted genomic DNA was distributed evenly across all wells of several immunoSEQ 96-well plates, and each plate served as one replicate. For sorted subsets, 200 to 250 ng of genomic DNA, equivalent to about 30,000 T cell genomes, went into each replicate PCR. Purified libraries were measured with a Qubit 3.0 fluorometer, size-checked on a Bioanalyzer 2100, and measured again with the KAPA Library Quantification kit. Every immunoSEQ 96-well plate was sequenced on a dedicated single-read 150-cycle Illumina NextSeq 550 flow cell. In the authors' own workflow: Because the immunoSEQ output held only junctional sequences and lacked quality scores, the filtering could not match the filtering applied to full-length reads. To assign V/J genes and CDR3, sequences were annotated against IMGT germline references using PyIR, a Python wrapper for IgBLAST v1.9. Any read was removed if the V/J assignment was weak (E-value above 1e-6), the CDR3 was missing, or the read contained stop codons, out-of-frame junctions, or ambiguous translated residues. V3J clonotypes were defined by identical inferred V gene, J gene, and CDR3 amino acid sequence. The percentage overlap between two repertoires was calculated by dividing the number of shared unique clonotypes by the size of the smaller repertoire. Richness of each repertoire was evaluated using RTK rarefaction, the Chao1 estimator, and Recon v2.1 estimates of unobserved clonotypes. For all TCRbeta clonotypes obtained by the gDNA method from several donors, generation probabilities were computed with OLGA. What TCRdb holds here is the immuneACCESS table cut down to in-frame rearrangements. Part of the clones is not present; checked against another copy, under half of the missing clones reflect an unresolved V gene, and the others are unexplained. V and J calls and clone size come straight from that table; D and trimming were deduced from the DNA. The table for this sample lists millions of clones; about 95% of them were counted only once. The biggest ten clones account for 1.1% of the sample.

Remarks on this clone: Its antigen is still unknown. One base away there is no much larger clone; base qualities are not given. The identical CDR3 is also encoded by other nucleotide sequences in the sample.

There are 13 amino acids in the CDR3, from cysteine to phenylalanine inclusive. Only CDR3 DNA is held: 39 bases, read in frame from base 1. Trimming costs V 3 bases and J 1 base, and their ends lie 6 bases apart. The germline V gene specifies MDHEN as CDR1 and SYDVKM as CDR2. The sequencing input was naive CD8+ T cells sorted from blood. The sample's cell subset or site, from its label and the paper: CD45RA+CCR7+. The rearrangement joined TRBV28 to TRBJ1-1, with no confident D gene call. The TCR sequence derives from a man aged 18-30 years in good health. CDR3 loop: CASSFRENTEAFF. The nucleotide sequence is TGTGCCAGCAGTTTCCGCGAGAACACTGAAGCTTTCTTT.